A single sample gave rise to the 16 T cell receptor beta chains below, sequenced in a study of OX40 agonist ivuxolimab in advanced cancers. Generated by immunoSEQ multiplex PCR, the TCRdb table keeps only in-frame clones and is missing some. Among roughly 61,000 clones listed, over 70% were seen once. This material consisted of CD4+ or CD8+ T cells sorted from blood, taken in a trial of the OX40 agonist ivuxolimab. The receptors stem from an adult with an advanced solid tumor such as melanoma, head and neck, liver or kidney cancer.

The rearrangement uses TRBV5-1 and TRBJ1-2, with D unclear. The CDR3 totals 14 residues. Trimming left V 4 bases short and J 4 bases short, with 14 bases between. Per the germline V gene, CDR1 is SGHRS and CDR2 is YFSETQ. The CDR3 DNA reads TGCGCCAGCAGCCCCACTGGGGAAGGCTATGGCTACACCTTC. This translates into CASSPTGEGYGYTF.

The CDR3 reads CASSPRVDIKNTGELFF. In DNA form, the CDR3 reads TGTGCCAGCAGCCCCCGGGTGGACATAAAGAATACCGGGGAGCTGTTTTTT. The V call is TRBV7-3, the J call TRBJ2-2; tentatively, D is TRBD1 (5 bases). Trimming pared 5 bases from V and 5 bases from J, leaving 21 bases between. The CDR3 contains 17 residues. Germline CDR1 SGHTA, CDR2 FQGTGA.

The CDR3 DNA sequence: TGCGCCAGCAGCCAAGTTTGGGGGACAGCGAACACCGGGGAGCTGTTTTTT. This translates into CASSQVWGTANTGELFF. J is TRBJ2-2 and V is TRBV4-3; 7 nucleotides agree with TRBD1. V lost 1 base to trimming and J lost 0 bases; unmatched junction nucleotides: 5. Germline loops: CDR1 LGHNA, CDR2 YSLEER. The CDR3 covers 17 residues.

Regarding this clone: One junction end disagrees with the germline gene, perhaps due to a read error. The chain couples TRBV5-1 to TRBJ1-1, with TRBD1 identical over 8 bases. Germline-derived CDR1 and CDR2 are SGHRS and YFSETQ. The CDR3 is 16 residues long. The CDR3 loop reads CASGLATRGLNTEAFF. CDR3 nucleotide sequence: TGCGCCAGCGGCTTGGCAACCAGGGGGCTGAACACTGAAGCTTTCTTT.

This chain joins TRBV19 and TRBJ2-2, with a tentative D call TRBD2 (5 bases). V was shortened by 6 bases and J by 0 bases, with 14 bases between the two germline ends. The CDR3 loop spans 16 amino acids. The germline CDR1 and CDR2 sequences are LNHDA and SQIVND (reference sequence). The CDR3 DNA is TGTGCCAGTAGCCCGCTGAGGGAGACGAACACCGGGGAGCTGTTTTTT. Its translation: CASSPLRETNTGELFF.

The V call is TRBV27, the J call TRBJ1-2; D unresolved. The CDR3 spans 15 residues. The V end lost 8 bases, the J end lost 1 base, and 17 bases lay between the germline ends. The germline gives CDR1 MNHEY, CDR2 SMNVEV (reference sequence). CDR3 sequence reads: CASGPFSILNYGYTF. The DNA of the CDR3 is TGTGCCAGCGGGCCATTTTCAATTCTTAACTATGGCTACACCTTC.

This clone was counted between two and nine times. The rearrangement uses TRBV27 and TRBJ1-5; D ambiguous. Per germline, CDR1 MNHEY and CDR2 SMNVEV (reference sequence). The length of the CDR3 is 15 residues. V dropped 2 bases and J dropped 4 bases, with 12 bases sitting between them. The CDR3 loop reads CASSLIPTGNQPQHF. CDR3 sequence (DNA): TGTGCCAGCAGTTTAATCCCCACCGGGAATCAGCCCCAGCATTTT.

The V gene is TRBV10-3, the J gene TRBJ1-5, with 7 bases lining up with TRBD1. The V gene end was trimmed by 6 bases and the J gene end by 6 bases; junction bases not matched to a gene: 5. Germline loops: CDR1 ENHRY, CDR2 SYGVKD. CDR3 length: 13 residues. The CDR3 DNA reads TGTGCCATCAGCACACAGGGGCGTCAGCCCCAGCATTTT. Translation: CAISTQGRQPQHF.

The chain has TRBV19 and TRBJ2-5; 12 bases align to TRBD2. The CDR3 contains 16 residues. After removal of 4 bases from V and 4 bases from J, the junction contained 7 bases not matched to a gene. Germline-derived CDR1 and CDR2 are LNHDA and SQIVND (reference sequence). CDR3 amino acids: CASSTSLAGGGETQYF. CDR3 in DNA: TGTGCCAGTAGTACGTCACTAGCGGGAGGTGGAGAGACCCAGTACTTC.

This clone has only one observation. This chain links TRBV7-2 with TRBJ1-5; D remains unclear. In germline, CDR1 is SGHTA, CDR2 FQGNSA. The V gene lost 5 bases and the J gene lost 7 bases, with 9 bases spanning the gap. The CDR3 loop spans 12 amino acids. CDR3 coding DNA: TGTGCCAGCAGCATGTCCGAGCAGCCCCAGCATTTT. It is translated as CASSMSEQPQHF. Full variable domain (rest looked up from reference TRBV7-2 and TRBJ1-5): GAGVSQSPSNKVTEKGKDVELRCDPISGHTALYWYRQSLGQGLEFLIYFQGNSAPDKSGLPSDRFSAERTGGSVSTLTIQRTQQEDSAVYLCASSMSEQPQHFGDGTRLSIL.

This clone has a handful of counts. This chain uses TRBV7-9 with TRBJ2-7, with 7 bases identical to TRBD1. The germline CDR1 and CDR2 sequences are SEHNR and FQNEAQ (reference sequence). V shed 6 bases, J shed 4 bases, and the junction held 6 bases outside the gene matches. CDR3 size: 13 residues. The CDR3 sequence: CASRTGTDYEQYF. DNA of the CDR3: TGTGCCAGCAGGACCGGGACAGATTACGAGCAGTACTTC.

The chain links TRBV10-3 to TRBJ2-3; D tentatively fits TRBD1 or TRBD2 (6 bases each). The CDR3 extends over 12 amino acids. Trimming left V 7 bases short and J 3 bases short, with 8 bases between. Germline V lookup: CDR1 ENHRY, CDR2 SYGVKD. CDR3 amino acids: CAITGATDTQYF. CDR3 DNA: TGTGCCATCACGGGGGCTACAGATACGCAGTATTTT.

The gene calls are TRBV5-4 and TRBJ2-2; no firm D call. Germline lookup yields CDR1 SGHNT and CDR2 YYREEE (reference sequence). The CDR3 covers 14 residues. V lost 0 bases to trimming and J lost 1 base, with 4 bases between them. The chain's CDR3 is CASSLDRNTGELFF. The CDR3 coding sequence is TGTGCCAGCAGCTTGGACAGGAACACCGGGGAGCTGTTTTTT.

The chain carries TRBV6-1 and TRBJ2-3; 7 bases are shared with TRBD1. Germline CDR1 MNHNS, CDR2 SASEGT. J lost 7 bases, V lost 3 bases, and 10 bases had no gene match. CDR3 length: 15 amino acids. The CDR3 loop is CASSDIRQGGNTQYF. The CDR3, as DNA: TGTGCCAGCAGTGACATCCGACAGGGTGGAAATACGCAGTATTTT.

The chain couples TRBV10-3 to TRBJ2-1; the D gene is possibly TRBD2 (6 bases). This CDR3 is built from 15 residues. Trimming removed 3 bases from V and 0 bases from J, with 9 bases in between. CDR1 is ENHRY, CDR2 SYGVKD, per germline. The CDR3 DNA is TGTGCCATCAGTGATGGGGGGAGCTCCTACAATGAGCAGTTCTTC. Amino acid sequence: CAISDGGSSYNEQFF.

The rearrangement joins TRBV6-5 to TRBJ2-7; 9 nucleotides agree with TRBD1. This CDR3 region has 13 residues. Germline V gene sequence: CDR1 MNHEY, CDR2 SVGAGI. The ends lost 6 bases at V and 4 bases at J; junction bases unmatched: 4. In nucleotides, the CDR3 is TGTGCCAGCAGCATGGACAGGGGTTACGAGCAGTACTTC. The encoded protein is CASSMDRGYEQYF.